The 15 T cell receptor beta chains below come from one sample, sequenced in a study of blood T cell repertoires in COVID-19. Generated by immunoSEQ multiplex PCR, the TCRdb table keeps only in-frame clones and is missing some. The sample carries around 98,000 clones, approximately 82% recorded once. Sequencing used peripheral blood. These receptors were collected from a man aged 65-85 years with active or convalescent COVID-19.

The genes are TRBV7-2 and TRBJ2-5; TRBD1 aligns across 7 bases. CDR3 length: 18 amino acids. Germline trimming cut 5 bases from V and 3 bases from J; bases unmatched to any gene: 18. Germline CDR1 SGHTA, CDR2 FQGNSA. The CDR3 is CASSTRTGVWDTKETQYF. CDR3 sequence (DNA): TGTGCCAGCAGCACCCGGACAGGAGTATGGGATACAAAAGAGACCCAGTACTTC.

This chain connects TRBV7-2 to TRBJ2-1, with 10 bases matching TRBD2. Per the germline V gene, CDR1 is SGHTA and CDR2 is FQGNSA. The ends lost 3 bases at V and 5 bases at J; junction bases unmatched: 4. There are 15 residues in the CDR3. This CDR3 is CASSFSGGTHNEQFF. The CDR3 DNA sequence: TGTGCCAGCAGCTTTAGCGGGGGGACCCACAATGAGCAGTTCTTC. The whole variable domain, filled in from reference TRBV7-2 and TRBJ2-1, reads GAGVSQSPSNKVTEKGKDVELRCDPISGHTALYWYRQSLGQGLEFLIYFQGNSAPDKSGLPSDRFSAERTGGSVSTLTIQRTQQEDSAVYLCASSFSGGTHNEQFFGPGTRLTVL.

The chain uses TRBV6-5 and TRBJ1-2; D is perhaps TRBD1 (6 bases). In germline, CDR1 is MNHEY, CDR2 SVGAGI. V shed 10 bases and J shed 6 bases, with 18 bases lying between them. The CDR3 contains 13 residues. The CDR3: CATLRGGENGYTF. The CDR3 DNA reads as TGTGCCACCCTGCGGGGGGGCGAAAATGGCTACACCTTC.

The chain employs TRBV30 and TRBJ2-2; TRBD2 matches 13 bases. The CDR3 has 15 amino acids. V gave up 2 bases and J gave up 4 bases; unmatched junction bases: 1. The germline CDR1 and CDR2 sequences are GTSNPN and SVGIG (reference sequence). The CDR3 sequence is CAWSRLAGGTGELFF. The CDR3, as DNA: TGTGCCTGGAGTAGACTAGCGGGGGGCACCGGGGAGCTGTTTTTT.

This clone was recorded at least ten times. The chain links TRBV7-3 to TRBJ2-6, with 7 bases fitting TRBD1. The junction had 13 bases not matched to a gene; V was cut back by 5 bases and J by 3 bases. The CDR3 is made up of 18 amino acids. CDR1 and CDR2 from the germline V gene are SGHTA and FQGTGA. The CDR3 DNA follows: TGTGCCAGCAGCCCAAGGGGGCAGCCGACCATTGGGGCCAACGTCCTGACTTTC. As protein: CASSPRGQPTIGANVLTF.

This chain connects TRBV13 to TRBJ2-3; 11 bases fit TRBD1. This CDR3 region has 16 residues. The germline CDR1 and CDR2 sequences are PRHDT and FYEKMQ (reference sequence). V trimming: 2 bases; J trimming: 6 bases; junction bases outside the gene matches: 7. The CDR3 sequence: CASSLRRTGGIDTQYF. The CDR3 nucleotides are TGTGCCAGCAGCTTACGAAGGACAGGGGGCATCGATACGCAGTATTTT. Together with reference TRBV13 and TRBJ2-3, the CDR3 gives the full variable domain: AAGVIQSPRHLIKEKRETATLKCYPIPRHDTVYWYQQGPGQDPQFLISFYEKMQSDKGSIPDRFSAQQFSDYHSELNMSSLELGDSALYFCASSLRRTGGIDTQYFGPGTRLTVL.

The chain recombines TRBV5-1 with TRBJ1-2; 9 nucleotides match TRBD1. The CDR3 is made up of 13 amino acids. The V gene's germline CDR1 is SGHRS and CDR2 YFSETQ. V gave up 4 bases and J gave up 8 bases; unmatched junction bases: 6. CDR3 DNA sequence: TGCGCCAGCAGCCAGGGGACAGGGACGGGCTACACCTTC. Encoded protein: CASSQGTGTGYTF.

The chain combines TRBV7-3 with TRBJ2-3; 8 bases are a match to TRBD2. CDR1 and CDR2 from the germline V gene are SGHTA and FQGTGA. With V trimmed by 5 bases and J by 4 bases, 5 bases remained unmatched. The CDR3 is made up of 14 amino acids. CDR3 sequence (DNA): TGTGCCAGCAGCCTTAGCGGGGTGGCAGATACGCAGTATTTT. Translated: CASSLSGVADTQYF.

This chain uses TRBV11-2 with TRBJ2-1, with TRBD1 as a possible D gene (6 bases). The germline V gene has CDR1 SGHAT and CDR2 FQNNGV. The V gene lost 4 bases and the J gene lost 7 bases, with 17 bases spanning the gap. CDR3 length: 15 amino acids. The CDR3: CASSSTGTIVNEQFF. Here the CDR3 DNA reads TGTGCCAGCAGCTCAACAGGGACAATTGTTAATGAGCAGTTCTTC.

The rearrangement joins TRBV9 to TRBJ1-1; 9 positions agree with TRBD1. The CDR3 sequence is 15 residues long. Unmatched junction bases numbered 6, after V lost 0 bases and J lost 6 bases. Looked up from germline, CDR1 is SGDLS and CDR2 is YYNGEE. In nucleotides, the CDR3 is TGTGCCAGCAGCGTAGGACAGGGGGGAAATTCTGAAGCTTTCTTT. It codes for CASSVGQGGNSEAFF.

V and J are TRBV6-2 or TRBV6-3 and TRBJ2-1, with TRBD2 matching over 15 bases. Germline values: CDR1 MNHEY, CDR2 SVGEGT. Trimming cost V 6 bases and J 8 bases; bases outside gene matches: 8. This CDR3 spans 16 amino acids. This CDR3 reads CASSRGLAGGSYEQFF. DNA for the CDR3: TGTGCCAGCAGCCGGGGACTAGCGGGGGGCAGCTATGAGCAGTTCTTC.

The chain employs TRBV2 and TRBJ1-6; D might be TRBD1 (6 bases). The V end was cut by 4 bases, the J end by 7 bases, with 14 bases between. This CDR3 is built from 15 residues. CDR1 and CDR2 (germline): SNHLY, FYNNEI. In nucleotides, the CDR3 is TGTGCCAGCAGTGGTCCCCGTGGGACAAATTCACCCCTCCACTTT. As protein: CASSGPRGTNSPLHF. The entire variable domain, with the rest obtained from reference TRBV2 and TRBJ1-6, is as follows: EPEVTQTPSHQVTQMGQEVILRCVPISNHLYFYWYRQILGQKVEFLVSFYNNEISEKSEIFDDQFSVERPDGSNFTLKIRSTKLEDSAMYFCASSGPRGTNSPLHFGNGTRLTVT.

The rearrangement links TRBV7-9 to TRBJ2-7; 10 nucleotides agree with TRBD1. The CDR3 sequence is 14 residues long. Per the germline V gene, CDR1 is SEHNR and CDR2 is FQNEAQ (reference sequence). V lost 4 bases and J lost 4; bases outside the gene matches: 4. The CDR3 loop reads CASSSSDRGYEQYF. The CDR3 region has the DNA TGTGCCAGCAGCTCATCGGACAGGGGGTACGAGCAGTACTTC.

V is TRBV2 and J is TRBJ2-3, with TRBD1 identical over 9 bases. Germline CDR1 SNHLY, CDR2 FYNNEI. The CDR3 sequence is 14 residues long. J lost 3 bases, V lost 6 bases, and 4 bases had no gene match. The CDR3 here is CASRIQGATDTQYF. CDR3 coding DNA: TGTGCCAGCAGGATACAGGGGGCTACAGATACGCAGTATTTT.

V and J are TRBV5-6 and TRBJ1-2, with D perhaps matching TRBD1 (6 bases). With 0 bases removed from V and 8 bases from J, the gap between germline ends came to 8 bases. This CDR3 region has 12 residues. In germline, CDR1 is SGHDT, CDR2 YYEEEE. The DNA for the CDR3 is TGTGCCAGCAGCTTGGGACAGGAGGGCTACACCTTC. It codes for CASSLGQEGYTF.